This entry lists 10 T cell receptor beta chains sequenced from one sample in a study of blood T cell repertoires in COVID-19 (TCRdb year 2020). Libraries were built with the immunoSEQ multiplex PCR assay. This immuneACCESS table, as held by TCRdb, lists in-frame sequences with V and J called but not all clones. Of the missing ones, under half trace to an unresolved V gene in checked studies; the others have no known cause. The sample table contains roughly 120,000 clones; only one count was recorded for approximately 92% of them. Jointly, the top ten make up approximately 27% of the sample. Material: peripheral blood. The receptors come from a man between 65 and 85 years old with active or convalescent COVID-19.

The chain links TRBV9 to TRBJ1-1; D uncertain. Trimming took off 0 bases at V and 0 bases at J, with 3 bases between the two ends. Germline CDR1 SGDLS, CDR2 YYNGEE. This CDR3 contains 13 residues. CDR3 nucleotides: TGTGCCAGCAGCGTAGCCATGAACACTGAAGCTTTCTTT. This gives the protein CASSVAMNTEAFF.

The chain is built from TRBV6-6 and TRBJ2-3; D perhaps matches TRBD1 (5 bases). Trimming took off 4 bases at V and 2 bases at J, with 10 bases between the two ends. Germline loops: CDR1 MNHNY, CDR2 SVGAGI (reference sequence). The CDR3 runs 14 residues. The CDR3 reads CASSLGGHTDTQYF. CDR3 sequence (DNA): TGTGCCAGCAGTTTGGGCGGACACACAGATACGCAGTATTTT.

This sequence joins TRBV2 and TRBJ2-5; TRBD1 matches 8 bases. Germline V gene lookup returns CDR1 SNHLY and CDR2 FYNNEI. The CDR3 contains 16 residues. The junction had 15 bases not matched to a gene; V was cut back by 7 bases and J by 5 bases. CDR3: CASTASGQGAIETQYF. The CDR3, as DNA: TGTGCCAGCACTGCGTCGGGGCAGGGGGCGATTGAGACCCAGTACTTC.

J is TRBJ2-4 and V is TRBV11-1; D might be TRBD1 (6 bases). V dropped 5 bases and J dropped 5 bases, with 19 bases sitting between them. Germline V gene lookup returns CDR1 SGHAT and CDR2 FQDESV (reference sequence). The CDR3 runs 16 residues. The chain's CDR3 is CASSLEEGVGQNIQYF. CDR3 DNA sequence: TGTGCCAGCAGCCTCGAAGAGGGGGTAGGGCAAAACATTCAGTACTTC.

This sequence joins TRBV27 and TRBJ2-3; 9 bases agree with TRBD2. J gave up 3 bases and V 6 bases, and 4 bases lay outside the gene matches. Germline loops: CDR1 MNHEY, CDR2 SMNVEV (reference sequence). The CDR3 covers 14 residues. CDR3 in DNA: TGTGCCAGCAGGCTAGCGGGAAGGACAGATACGCAGTATTTT. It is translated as CASRLAGRTDTQYF.

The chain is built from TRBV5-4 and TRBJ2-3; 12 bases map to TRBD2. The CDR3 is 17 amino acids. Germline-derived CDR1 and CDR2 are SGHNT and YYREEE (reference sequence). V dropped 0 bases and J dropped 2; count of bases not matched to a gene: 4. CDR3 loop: CASSLGTSGAFTDTQYF. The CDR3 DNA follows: TGTGCCAGCAGCTTGGGGACTAGCGGGGCCTTCACAGATACGCAGTATTTT.

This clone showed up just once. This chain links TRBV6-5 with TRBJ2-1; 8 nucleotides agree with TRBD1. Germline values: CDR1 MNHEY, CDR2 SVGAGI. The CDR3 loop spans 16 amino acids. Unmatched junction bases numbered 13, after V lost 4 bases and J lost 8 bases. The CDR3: CASSSARTGRMDEQFF. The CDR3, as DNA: TGTGCCAGCAGTTCCGCCCGGACAGGGAGGATGGATGAGCAGTTCTTC.

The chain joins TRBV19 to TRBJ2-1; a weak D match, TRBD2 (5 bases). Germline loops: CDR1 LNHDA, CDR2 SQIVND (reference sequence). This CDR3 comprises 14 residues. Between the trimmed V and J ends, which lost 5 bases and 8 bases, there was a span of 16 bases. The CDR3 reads CASSSKLGYHEQFF. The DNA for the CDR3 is TGTGCCAGTAGTTCTAAACTAGGTTACCATGAGCAGTTCTTC.

For the CDR3, the DNA is TGCGCCAGCAGCTTGGAGGAGACCTACGAGCAGTACTTC. Its translation is CASSLEETYEQYF. The chain couples TRBV5-1 to TRBJ2-7; D uncertain. The CDR3 contains 13 residues. Between the trimmed V and J ends, which lost 0 bases and 2 bases, there was a span of 6 bases. Germline V lookup: CDR1 SGHRS, CDR2 YFSETQ.

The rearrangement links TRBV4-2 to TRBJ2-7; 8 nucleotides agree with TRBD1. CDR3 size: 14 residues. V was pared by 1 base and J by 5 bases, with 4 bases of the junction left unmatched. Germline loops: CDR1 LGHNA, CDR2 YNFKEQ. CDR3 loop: CASSQAAGGHEQYF. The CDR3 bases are TGTGCCAGCAGCCAAGCTGCAGGGGGCCACGAGCAGTACTTC.